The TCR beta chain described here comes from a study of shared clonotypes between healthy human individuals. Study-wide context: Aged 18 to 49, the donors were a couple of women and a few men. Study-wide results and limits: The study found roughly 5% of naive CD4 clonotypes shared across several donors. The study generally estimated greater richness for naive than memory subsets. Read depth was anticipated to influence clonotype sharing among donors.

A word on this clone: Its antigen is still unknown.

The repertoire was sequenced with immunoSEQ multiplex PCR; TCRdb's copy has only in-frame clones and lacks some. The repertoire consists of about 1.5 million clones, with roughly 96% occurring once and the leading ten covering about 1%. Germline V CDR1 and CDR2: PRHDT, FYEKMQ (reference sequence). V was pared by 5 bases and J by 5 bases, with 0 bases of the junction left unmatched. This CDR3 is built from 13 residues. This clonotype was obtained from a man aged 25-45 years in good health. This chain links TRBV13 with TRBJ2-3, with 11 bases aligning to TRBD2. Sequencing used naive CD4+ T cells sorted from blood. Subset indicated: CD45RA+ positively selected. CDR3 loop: CASSLAGGDTQYF. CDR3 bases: TGTGCCAGCAGCCTAGCGGGAGGAGATACGCAGTATTTT.